This T cell receptor (beta chain) is from a study of T cell responses to AZD1222 COVID-19 vaccine. In the study overall: Second doses that came at about 4 or about 12 weeks were put together. Points from the study as a whole: The peak T cell response came first, and repertoires were sampled only after it. Possibly, clonal diversity was underestimated; donors were largely white British and included more females. Distributed over spike, vaccine-associated CD4 TCRs predominated at 160-218 and 743-854.

In the case of this clone: Its matching antigen is unknown.

Clones were read by immunoSEQ multiplex PCR, and TCRdb kept only the in-frame ones, dropping some. This table holds 95,000 to 110,000 clones, 89% found once. This TCR was recovered from an adult in good health. This material consisted of peripheral blood, taken on day 0 of AZD1222 vaccination.

The CDR3 DNA reads as TGCGCCAGCAGCTTGGCCCGGGGCGGGGGAACCACTAATGAAAAACTGTTTTTT. Protein: CASSLARGGGTTNEKLFF. The V gene is TRBV5-1, the J gene TRBJ1-4; D is perhaps TRBD1 (5 bases). This CDR3 is 18 amino acids long. The ends were cut back, 0 bases at V and 2 bases at J, with 17 bases in the middle. Germline CDR1 SGHRS, CDR2 YFSETQ.